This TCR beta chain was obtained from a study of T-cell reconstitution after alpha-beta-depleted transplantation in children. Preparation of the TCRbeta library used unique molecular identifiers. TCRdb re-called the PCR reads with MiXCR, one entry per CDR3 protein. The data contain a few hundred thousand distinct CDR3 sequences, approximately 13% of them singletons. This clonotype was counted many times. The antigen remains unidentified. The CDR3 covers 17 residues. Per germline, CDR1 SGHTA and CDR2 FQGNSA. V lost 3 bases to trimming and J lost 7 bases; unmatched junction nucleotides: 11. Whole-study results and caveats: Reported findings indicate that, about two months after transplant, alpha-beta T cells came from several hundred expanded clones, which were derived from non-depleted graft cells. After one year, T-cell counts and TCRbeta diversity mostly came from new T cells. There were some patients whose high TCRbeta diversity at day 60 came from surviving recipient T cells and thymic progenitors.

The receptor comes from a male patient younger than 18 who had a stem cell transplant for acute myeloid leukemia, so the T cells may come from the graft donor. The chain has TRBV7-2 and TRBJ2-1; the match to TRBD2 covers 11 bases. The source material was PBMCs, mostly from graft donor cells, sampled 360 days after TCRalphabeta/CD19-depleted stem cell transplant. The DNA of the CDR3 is TGTGCCAGCAGCTTCCCCCCGACTAGCGGGGTTCGAAATGAGCAGTTCTTC. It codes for CASSFPPTSGVRNEQFF.